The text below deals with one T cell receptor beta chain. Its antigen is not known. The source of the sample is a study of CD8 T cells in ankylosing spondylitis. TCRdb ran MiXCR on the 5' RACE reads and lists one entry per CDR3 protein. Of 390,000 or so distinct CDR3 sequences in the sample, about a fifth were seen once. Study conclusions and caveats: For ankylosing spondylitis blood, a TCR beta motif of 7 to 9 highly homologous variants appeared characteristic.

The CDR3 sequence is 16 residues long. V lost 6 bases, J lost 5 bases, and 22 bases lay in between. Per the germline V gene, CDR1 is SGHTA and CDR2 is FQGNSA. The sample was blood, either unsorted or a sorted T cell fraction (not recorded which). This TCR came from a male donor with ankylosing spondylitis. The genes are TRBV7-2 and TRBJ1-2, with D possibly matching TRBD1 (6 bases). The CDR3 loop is CASSAEVGQPVYGYTF. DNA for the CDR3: TGTGCCAGCAGTGCCGAAGTTGGACAGCCGGTATATGGCTACACCTTC.